This is a list of T cell receptor beta chains from one sample in a study of blood T cell repertoires in COVID-19. The repertoire was sequenced with immunoSEQ multiplex PCR; TCRdb's copy has only in-frame clones and lacks some. The repertoire holds approximately 160,000 clones, with 84% as singletons. Sequenced: PBMCs or T cells enriched from blood (not recorded which). All receptors derive from a man aged 45 to 65 who had recovered from COVID-19. Both conserved end residues are part of each CDR3. Fields, in order: clone size, V gene, D gene, J gene, CDR3 DNA, CDR3 protein. D genes are given only for firm matches. Expanded clones are given a class, and other clones once, few, many or no size at all.

size: .
V: TRBV21-1
D: .
J: TRBJ2-1
DNA: TGTGCCAGCAGCAAACTGTGGGGGGGACACCTTCCTGACAATGAGCAGTTCTTC
CDR3: CASSKLWGGHLPDNEQFF

size: once
V: TRBV27
D: .
J: TRBJ1-1
DNA: TGTGCCAGCAGTCCTCGGGGAGGGCGGAACACTGAAGCTTTCTTT
CDR3: CASSPRGGRNTEAFF

size: .
V: TRBV19
D: TRBD1
J: TRBJ2-3
DNA: TGTGCCAGTAGCCCCCGGGACAGGGGCAGGGATACGCAGTATTTT
CDR3: CASSPRDRGRDTQYF

size: once
V: TRBV14
D: TRBD2
J: TRBJ2-5
DNA: TGTGCCAGCAGCCAAGGGCTAGCGGGGGGACAGACCCAGTACTTC
CDR3: CASSQGLAGGQTQYF

size: .
V: TRBV28
D: TRBD1
J: TRBJ2-7
DNA: TGTGCCAGCAGTACCAAAACGGCAGGGACAGCACTTATTAGTTACGAGCAGTACTTC
CDR3: CASSTKTAGTALISYEQYF

size: .
V: TRBV18
D: TRBD1
J: TRBJ1-6
DNA: TGTGCCAGCTCACCAAAGGGGACAGGGGTTTCACCCCTCCACTTT
CDR3: CASSPKGTGVSPLHF

size: .
V: TRBV15
D: TRBD1
J: TRBJ1-4
DNA: TGTGCCACCAGCAGGGAGGGGGCCGCGTTTCGTGAAAAACTGTTTTTT
CDR3: CATSREGAAFREKLFF

size: .
V: TRBV6-2/TRBV6-3
D: .
J: TRBJ1-2
DNA: TGTGCCAGCAGCCCGAGGACAGATGGCTACACCTTC
CDR3: CASSPRTDGYTF

size: .
V: TRBV25-1
D: TRBD1
J: TRBJ1-2
DNA: TGTGCCAGCAGGGGGACAGGGGAAAACTATGGCTACACCTTC
CDR3: CASRGTGENYGYTF

size: few
V: TRBV30
D: .
J: TRBJ2-7
DNA: TGTGCCTGGAGTGTGGACATCGCCTACGAGCAGTACTTC
CDR3: CAWSVDIAYEQYF

size: once
V: TRBV7-3
D: TRBD1
J: TRBJ1-5
DNA: TGTGCCAGCAGTCAGGGGGCGGGGCAGCCCCAGCATTTT
CDR3: CASSQGAGQPQHF

size: .
V: TRBV7-3
D: TRBD2
J: TRBJ2-5
DNA: TGTGCCAGCAGCTTAGGGTGGGCTAGCGGGGGAGCCCAGTACCAAGAGACCCAGTACTTC
CDR3: CASSLGWASGGAQYQETQYF

size: .
V: TRBV6-6
D: TRBD1
J: TRBJ1-2
DNA: TGTGCCAGCAGTCCCCCGGGACAGGGTTTGTTGAGCTATGGCTACACCTTC
CDR3: CASSPPGQGLLSYGYTF

size: .
V: TRBV15
D: .
J: TRBJ2-5
DNA: TGTGCCACCAGCAGAGATAGAGACAGAGCCGAGACCCAGTACTTC
CDR3: CATSRDRDRAETQYF

size: .
V: TRBV6-4
D: .
J: TRBJ2-1
DNA: TGTGCCAGCAGTCGACTACCGAACAATGAGCAGTTCTTC
CDR3: CASSRLPNNEQFF

size: .
V: TRBV5-5
D: .
J: TRBJ1-1
DNA: TGTGCCAGCAGCTTGGACCCAGGGGAGCGGAACACTGAAGCTTTCTTT
CDR3: CASSLDPGERNTEAFF

size: .
V: TRBV19
D: TRBD1
J: TRBJ2-1
DNA: TGTGCCAGTAGCAACGACCGGGGGACAGGGATCAACAATGAGCAGTTCTTC
CDR3: CASSNDRGTGINNEQFF

size: once
V: TRBV6-1
D: TRBD1
J: TRBJ1-5
DNA: TGTGCCAGCAGTGAACGGACAGGGTGGGATCAGCCCCAGCATTTT
CDR3: CASSERTGWDQPQHF

size: .
V: TRBV18
D: .
J: TRBJ1-6
DNA: TGTGCCAGCTCACCAGGGGCAGATTCACCCCTCCACTTT
CDR3: CASSPGADSPLHF

size: .
V: TRBV10-1
D: .
J: TRBJ2-7
DNA: TGCGCCAGCAACTCGACAAATGGAACCTACGAGCAGTACTTC
CDR3: CASNSTNGTYEQYF

size: .
V: TRBV11-3
D: .
J: TRBJ1-3
DNA: TGTGCCAGCAGATCGCCATGGGCTTCCGGAAACACCATATATTTT
CDR3: CASRSPWASGNTIYF

size: .
V: TRBV7-2
D: .
J: TRBJ2-7
DNA: TGTGCCAGCAGCTCCTACCGTAGGGGGGGCGAGCAGTACTTC
CDR3: CASSSYRRGGEQYF

size: .
V: TRBV6-5
D: .
J: TRBJ1-1
DNA: TGTGCCAGCATCTCAGGTATTTCCGTGGCTGAAGCTTTCTTT
CDR3: CASISGISVAEAFF

size: .
V: TRBV19
D: TRBD1
J: TRBJ1-2
DNA: TGTGCCAGTAGTGTGCAGGGGGTCTCTGGCTACACCTTC
CDR3: CASSVQGVSGYTF

size: .
V: TRBV18
D: .
J: TRBJ1-1
DNA: TGTGCCAGCTCACAGGACATCCCGGCGGAAGCTTTCTTT
CDR3: CASSQDIPAEAFF

size: few
V: TRBV5-6
D: .
J: TRBJ2-1
DNA: TGTGCCAGCAGCTTGGTTGTTTCCGGGGGTGAGCAGTTCTTC
CDR3: CASSLVVSGGEQFF

size: .
V: TRBV3-1/TRBV3-2
D: TRBD1
J: TRBJ2-7
DNA: TGTGCCAGCAGCCAAGGGACAGGGGGCTTGTACGAGCAGTACTTC
CDR3: CASSQGTGGLYEQYF

size: few
V: TRBV6-5
D: TRBD1
J: TRBJ1-2
DNA: TGTGCCAGCAGTTACGATCTTGGACAGGGCCATGGCTACACCTTC
CDR3: CASSYDLGQGHGYTF

size: .
V: TRBV4-3
D: .
J: TRBJ1-1
DNA: TGCGCCAGCAGCCAAGAGCCAGTTATGAACACTGAAGCTTTCTTT
CDR3: CASSQEPVMNTEAFF

size: .
V: TRBV5-1
D: .
J: TRBJ2-3
DNA: TGCGCCAGCAGCTTGGCGCTCGGGGTGGGCACAGATACGCAGTATTTT
CDR3: CASSLALGVGTDTQYF

size: .
V: TRBV3-1/TRBV3-2
D: TRBD1
J: TRBJ1-5
DNA: TGTGCCAGCAGCTTCGGGACAGGGGGAGAGCAGCCCCAGCATTTT
CDR3: CASSFGTGGEQPQHF

size: .
V: TRBV30
D: .
J: TRBJ2-3
DNA: TGTGCCTGGAGTCCTGCTAGGGATACGCAGTATTTT
CDR3: CAWSPARDTQYF

size: .
V: TRBV19
D: .
J: TRBJ1-6
DNA: TGTGCCAGTACCAGCCAGGGGTTAGGGAATTCACCCCTCCACTTT
CDR3: CASTSQGLGNSPLHF

size: few
V: TRBV2
D: TRBD1
J: TRBJ2-3
DNA: TGTGCCAGCGGAAGACAGGGTGGGCTAGATACGCAGTATTTT
CDR3: CASGRQGGLDTQYF

size: .
V: TRBV14
D: TRBD1
J: TRBJ2-5
DNA: TGTGCCAGCAGCCCGTTCTGGGGACAGGGGCAAGAGACCCAGTACTTC
CDR3: CASSPFWGQGQETQYF

size: few
V: TRBV6-5
D: TRBD1
J: TRBJ1-1
DNA: TGTGCCAGCAGTTACCAGGGGGCGAGCACTGAAGCTTTCTTT
CDR3: CASSYQGASTEAFF

size: .
V: TRBV3-1/TRBV3-2
D: TRBD1
J: TRBJ1-6
DNA: TGTGCCAGCAGCCCGACGGGACAGTATAATTCACCCCTCCACTTT
CDR3: CASSPTGQYNSPLHF

size: .
V: TRBV6-4
D: TRBD2
J: TRBJ2-3
DNA: TGTGCCAGCAGTGATACCGGGGGGGCGGATACGCAGTATTTT
CDR3: CASSDTGGADTQYF

size: .
V: TRBV3-1/TRBV3-2
D: .
J: TRBJ2-2
DNA: TGTGCCAGCAGCCAAGGGACCACCGGGGAACTGTTTTTT
CDR3: CASSQGTTGELFF

size: few
V: TRBV6-6
D: .
J: TRBJ2-1
DNA: TGTGCCAGCAGTCGACAGGCCAATGAGCAGTTCTTC
CDR3: CASSRQANEQFF

size: .
V: TRBV11-3
D: TRBD1
J: TRBJ2-7
DNA: TGTGCCAGCAGCCCCGACAGGGTTGGGTACGAGCAGTACTTC
CDR3: CASSPDRVGYEQYF

size: .
V: TRBV19
D: TRBD1
J: TRBJ1-1
DNA: TGTGCCAGTAGTATGCTAATAGGACAGGTGAACACTGAAGCTTTCTTT
CDR3: CASSMLIGQVNTEAFF

size: .
V: TRBV11-2
D: TRBD1
J: TRBJ2-7
DNA: TGTGCCAGCACCCCATTGCCGGGACAGACCTCCTACGAGCAGTACTTC
CDR3: CASTPLPGQTSYEQYF

size: .
V: TRBV4-2
D: TRBD2
J: TRBJ2-7
DNA: TGTGCCAGCAGGCCAACTACTAGCGGGCGCTCCTACGAGCAGTACTTC
CDR3: CASRPTTSGRSYEQYF

size: .
V: TRBV27
D: TRBD1
J: TRBJ2-7
DNA: TGTGCCAGCAGTTACGGACAGGTCCACTCCGACGAGCAGTACTTC
CDR3: CASSYGQVHSDEQYF

size: few
V: TRBV7-2
D: TRBD1
J: TRBJ1-1
DNA: TGTGCCAGCAGCCCAAGACAGGGGCAGGGTGAAGCTTTCTTT
CDR3: CASSPRQGQGEAFF

size: .
V: TRBV6-2/TRBV6-3
D: .
J: TRBJ1-4
DNA: TGTGCCAGCAGTTACGGACTCAATGAAAAACTGTTTTTT
CDR3: CASSYGLNEKLFF

size: .
V: TRBV15
D: TRBD1
J: TRBJ1-4
DNA: TGTGCCACCAGCGTACCGGGACAGGGGCGGGAAAAACTGTTTTTT
CDR3: CATSVPGQGREKLFF

size: .
V: TRBV9
D: .
J: TRBJ2-2
DNA: TGTGCCAGTCGAGGAGGGGCCACCGGGGAGCTGTTTTTT
CDR3: CASRGGATGELFF

size: .
V: TRBV5-1
D: TRBD1
J: TRBJ1-2
DNA: TGCGCCAGCAGCTGGGGACAGACGAAACTAAACTATGGCTACACCTTC
CDR3: CASSWGQTKLNYGYTF

size: .
V: TRBV19
D: TRBD1
J: TRBJ1-5
DNA: TGTGCCAGTACCCTGACAGGGTTAGGCCAGCCCCAGCATTTT
CDR3: CASTLTGLGQPQHF

size: .
V: TRBV7-2
D: .
J: TRBJ2-5
DNA: TGTGCCAGCAGCTTAGTTCGTTTTGGTCTAAGCGGGGAGACCCAGTACTTC
CDR3: CASSLVRFGLSGETQYF

size: .
V: TRBV5-4
D: .
J: TRBJ1-1
DNA: TGTGCCAGCAGCATCGACAGGAACACTGAAGCTTTCTTT
CDR3: CASSIDRNTEAFF

size: .
V: TRBV11-1
D: TRBD2
J: TRBJ2-5
DNA: TGTGCCAGCAGCTTTCGGGGGGAAGAGACCCAGTACTTC
CDR3: CASSFRGEETQYF

size: few
V: TRBV6-5
D: .
J: TRBJ2-7
DNA: TGTGCCAGCCGGGACACGACCTACGAGCAGTACTTC
CDR3: CASRDTTYEQYF

size: .
V: TRBV7-8
D: .
J: TRBJ1-5
DNA: TGTGCCAGCAGCTTAGTCAGGGATGGTGCGGGCAATCAGCCCCAGCATTTT
CDR3: CASSLVRDGAGNQPQHF

size: .
V: TRBV18
D: .
J: TRBJ1-5
DNA: TGTGCCAGCTCACCAGGACAGAGCAATCAGCCCCAGCATTTT
CDR3: CASSPGQSNQPQHF

size: .
V: TRBV19
D: TRBD1
J: TRBJ1-6
DNA: TGTGCCAGTAGTGCGGACAGGAGGCGGTCACCCCTCCACTTT
CDR3: CASSADRRRSPLHF

size: .
V: TRBV5-4
D: .
J: TRBJ1-1
DNA: TGTGCCAGCAGCTTGGTTTCCATGAACACTGAAGCTTTCTTT
CDR3: CASSLVSMNTEAFF

size: .
V: TRBV25-1
D: .
J: TRBJ1-2
DNA: TGTGCCAGCAGCGAGAAGGGTAGGGACATAGCTAACTATGGCTACACCTTC
CDR3: CASSEKGRDIANYGYTF